This TCR beta chain was retrieved from a study of response to subunit inactivated influenza vaccine. Study-wide results and caveats: Each seasonal flu vaccination may recruit only limited new T cells, authors suggested.

Comments on this clonotype: Antigen: not known.

One entry per CDR3 protein results from TCRdb running MiXCR on the RT-PCR reads. The data contain a few hundred thousand distinct CDR3 sequences, 12% of them singletons. The trim removed 3 bases at V and 3 bases at J, leaving 2 bases unmatched. From germline, CDR1 is SGHNT and CDR2 YYREEE (reference sequence). The length of the CDR3 is 15 residues. Sequenced material: non-naive T cells sorted from PBMCs, taken about 14 days before vaccination. This clonotype originated in a man in his forties or fifties who received an inactivated influenza vaccine. J is TRBJ2-3 and V is TRBV5-4, with 12 bases lining up with TRBD2. The CDR3 DNA reads TGTGCCAGCAGCTGGGGGACTAGCGGGACAGATACGCAGTATTTT. Translated: CASSWGTSGTDTQYF. Full variable domain (missing parts from reference TRBV5-4 and TRBJ2-3): ETGVTQSPTHLIKTRGQQVTLRCSSQSGHNTVSWYQQALGQGPQFIFQYYREEENGRGNFPPRFSGLQFPNYSSELNVNALELDDSALYLCASSWGTSGTDTQYFGPGTRLTVL.